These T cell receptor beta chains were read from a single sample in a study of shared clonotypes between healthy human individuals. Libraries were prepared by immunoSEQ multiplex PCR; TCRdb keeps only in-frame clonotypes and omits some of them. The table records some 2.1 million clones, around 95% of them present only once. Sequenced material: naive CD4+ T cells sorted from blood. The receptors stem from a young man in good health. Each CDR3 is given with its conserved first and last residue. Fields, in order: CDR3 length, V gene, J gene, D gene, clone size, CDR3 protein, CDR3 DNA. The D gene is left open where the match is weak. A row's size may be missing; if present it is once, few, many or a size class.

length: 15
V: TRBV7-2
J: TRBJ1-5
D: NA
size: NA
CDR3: CASSFSFTSNQPQHF
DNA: TGTGCCAGCAGCTTCTCTTTCACTAGCAATCAGCCCCAGCATTTT

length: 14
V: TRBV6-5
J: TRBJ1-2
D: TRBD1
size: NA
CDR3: CASTSDRANYGYTF
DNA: TGTGCCAGCACCTCCGACAGGGCTAACTATGGCTACACCTTC

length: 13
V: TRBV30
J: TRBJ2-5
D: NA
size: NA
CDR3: CAWAGTTGSTQYF
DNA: TGTGCCTGGGCCGGGACAACTGGAAGTACCCAGTACTTC

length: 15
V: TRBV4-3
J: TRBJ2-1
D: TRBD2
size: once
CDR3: CASSLTSGMYNEQFF
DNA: TGCGCCAGCAGCCTGACTAGCGGGATGTACAATGAGCAGTTCTTC

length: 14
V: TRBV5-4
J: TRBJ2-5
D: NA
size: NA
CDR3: CASSLARREETQYF
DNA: TGTGCCAGCAGCTTGGCAAGGAGGGAAGAGACCCAGTACTTC

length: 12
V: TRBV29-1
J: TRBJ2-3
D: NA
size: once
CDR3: CSVGSSTDTQYF
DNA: TGCAGCGTTGGCAGCAGCACAGATACGCAGTATTTT

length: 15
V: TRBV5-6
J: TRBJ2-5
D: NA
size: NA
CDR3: CASSAGAGYQETQYF
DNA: TGTGCCAGCAGCGCGGGGGCCGGGTACCAAGAGACCCAGTACTTC

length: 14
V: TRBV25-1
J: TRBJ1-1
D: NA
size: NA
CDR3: CASSDRSRSTEAFF
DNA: TGTGCCAGCAGTGATCGGAGTAGGTCCACTGAAGCTTTCTTT

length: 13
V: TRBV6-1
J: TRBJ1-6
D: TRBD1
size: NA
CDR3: CASSRQGASPLHF
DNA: TGTGCCAGCAGTAGACAGGGGGCTTCACCCCTCCACTTT

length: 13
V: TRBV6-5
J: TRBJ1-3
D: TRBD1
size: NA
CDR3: CASSLDRGITIYF
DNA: TGTGCCAGCAGCCTCGACAGGGGTATCACCATATATTTT

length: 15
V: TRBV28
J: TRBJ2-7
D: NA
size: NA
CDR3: CASSPQTSQGYEQYF
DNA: TGTGCCAGCAGTCCACAGACTAGTCAGGGTTACGAGCAGTACTTC

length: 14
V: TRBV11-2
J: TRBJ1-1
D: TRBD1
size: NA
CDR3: CASSSTGVVTEAFF
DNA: TGTGCCAGCAGCTCGACAGGGGTAGTCACTGAAGCTTTCTTT

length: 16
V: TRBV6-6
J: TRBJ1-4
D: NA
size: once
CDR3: CASSYPGRATNEKLFF
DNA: TGTGCCAGCAGTTACCCTGGGCGCGCAACTAATGAAAAACTGTTTTTT

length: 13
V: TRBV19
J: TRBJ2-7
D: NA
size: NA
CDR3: CASSRTVTYEQYF
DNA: TGTGCCAGTAGTAGGACAGTAACCTACGAGCAGTACTTC

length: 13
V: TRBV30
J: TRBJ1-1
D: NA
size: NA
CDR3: CASTGSGNTEAFF
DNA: TGTGCCTCCACAGGGAGTGGGAACACTGAAGCTTTCTTT

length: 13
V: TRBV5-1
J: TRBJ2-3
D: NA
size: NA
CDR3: CASSLTGSDTQYF
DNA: TGCGCCAGCAGCTTGACGGGCTCAGATACGCAGTATTTT

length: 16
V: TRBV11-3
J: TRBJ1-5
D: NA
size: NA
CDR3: CASSLPFGRGNQPQHF
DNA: TGTGCCAGCAGCTTACCCTTTGGTAGGGGCAATCAGCCCCAGCATTTT

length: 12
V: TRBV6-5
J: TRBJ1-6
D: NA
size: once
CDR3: CASSYDNSPLHF
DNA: TGTGCCAGCAGTTATGATAATTCACCCCTCCACTTT

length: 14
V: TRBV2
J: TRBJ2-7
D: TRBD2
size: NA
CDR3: CASIPSGPSYEQYF
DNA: TGTGCCAGCATCCCTAGCGGGCCGTCCTACGAGCAGTACTTC

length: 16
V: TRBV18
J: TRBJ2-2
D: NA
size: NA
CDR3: CASSRGYEANTGELFF
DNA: TGTGCCAGCTCACGCGGGTATGAGGCCAACACCGGGGAGCTGTTTTTT

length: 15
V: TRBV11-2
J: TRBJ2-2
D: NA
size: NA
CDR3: CASSLVSGGTGELFF
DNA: TGTGCCAGCAGCTTAGTATCCGGCGGGACCGGGGAGCTGTTTTTT

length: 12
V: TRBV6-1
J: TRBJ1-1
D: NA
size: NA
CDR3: CALVRGLTEAFF
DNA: TGTGCCCTCGTTCGGGGGTTGACTGAAGCTTTCTTT

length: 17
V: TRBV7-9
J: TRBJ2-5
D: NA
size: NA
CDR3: CASSPQTGGSWQETQYF
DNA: TGTGCCAGCAGCCCACAGACCGGAGGGAGTTGGCAAGAGACCCAGTACTTC

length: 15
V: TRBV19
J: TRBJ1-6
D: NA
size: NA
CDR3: CASNTRRSKNSPLHF
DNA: TGTGCCAGTAACACTCGACGAAGTAAAAATTCACCCCTCCACTTT

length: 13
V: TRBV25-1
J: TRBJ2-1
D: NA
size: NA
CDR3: CASSEPALYEQFF
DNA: TGTGCCAGCAGTGAACCGGCCCTTTATGAGCAGTTCTTC

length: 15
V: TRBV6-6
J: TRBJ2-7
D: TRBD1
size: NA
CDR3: CASSSGTGHSYEQYF
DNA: TGTGCCAGCAGCTCCGGGACAGGTCACTCCTACGAGCAGTACTTC

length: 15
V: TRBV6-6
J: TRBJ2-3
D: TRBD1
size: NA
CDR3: CASTRGQGWTDTQYF
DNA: TGTGCCAGCACTCGGGGACAGGGTTGGACAGATACGCAGTATTTT

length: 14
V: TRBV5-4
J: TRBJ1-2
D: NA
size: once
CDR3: CASSLDGNYYGYTF
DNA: TGTGCCAGCAGCTTGGACGGTAACTACTATGGCTACACCTTC

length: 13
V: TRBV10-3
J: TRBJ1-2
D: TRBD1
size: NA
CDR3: CAISPTGIYGYTF
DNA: TGTGCCATCAGTCCGACAGGGATCTATGGCTACACCTTC

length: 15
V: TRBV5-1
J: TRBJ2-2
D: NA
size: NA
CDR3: CASSLDGLGTGELFF
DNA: TGCGCCAGCAGCTTAGACGGGTTGGGCACCGGGGAGCTGTTTTTT

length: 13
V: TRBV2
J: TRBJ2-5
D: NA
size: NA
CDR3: CASSGGQKETQYF
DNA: TGTGCCAGCAGTGGAGGACAGAAAGAGACCCAGTACTTC

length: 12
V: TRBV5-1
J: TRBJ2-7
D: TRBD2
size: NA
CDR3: CASRREEGEQYF
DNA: TGCGCCAGCCGGCGGGAGGAGGGAGAGCAGTACTTC